Listed here are 15 T cell receptor beta chains from one sample, sequenced in a study of T cell responses to AZD1222 COVID-19 vaccine. Using immunoSEQ multiplex PCR, the repertoire was profiled, and TCRdb retains in-frame clones only, with some absent. The sample carries 100,000 to 150,000 clones, around 84% recorded once. This sample comprised peripheral blood, obtained 28 days after the second AZD1222 dose. These receptors all come from an adult who received the AZD1222 COVID-19 vaccine.

This clone was observed a handful of times. The V gene is TRBV10-3, the J gene TRBJ1-2; the D gene is possibly TRBD1 (5 bases). This CDR3 has 13 residues. V was shortened by 4 bases and J by 6 bases, with 12 bases between the two germline ends. In germline, CDR1 is ENHRY, CDR2 SYGVKD. The CDR3 protein is CAISAPQGHGYTF. The CDR3 DNA is TGTGCCATCAGTGCCCCTCAGGGCCATGGCTACACCTTC.

The V and J genes are TRBV7-2 and TRBJ2-1, with 7 bases matching TRBD1. This CDR3 spans 14 amino acids. The germline V gene has CDR1 SGHTA and CDR2 FQGNSA. Trimming removed 5 bases from V and 8 bases from J; junction bases left unmatched: 9. This chain's CDR3 is CASSLVTGSHEQFF. DNA of the CDR3: TGTGCCAGCAGCCTAGTGACAGGGTCCCATGAGCAGTTCTTC.

The gene calls are TRBV5-5 and TRBJ2-2; no firm D call. V was trimmed by 1 base and J by 1 base, leaving 5 bases between them. CDR1 and CDR2 (germline): SGHKS, YYEKEE (reference sequence). The CDR3 has 14 amino acids. The CDR3 nucleotides read TGTGCCAGCAGCTTGTCAGGGAACACCGGGGAGCTGTTTTTT. As protein: CASSLSGNTGELFF.

This clone has a single count. This chain uses TRBV5-5 with TRBJ2-7; D is uncertain. V shed 4 bases and J shed 4 bases, with 15 bases lying between them. The CDR3 covers 14 residues. The germline CDR1 and CDR2 sequences are SGHKS and YYEKEE (reference sequence). As DNA, the CDR3 is TGTGCCAGCAGCCCAAAAACACAGTCGTACGAGCAGTACTTC. It encodes CASSPKTQSYEQYF. Based on the CDR3 plus reference TRBV5-5 and TRBJ2-7, the full variable domain is DAGVTQSPTHLIKTRGQQVTLRCSPISGHKSVSWYQQVLGQGPQFIFQYYEKEERGRGNFPDRFSARQFPNYSSELNVNALLLGDSALYLCASSPKTQSYEQYFGPGTRLTVT.

The chain carries TRBV5-4 and TRBJ1-4, with D possibly matching TRBD1 (5 bases). V shed 2 bases and J shed 8 bases, with 16 bases lying between them. Looked up from germline, CDR1 is SGHNT and CDR2 is YYREEE (reference sequence). The CDR3 is 15 amino acids. For the CDR3, the DNA is TGTGCCAGCAGCTTCGGGGCTGGCCGTATGGAAAAACTGTTTTTT. This translates into CASSFGAGRMEKLFF.

The rearrangement links TRBV19 to TRBJ1-1; D unresolved. The CDR3 extends over 11 amino acids. Germline V gene sequence: CDR1 LNHDA, CDR2 SQIVND (reference sequence). The V gene lost 6 bases and the J gene lost 10 bases, with 12 bases spanning the gap. The CDR3 bases are TGTGCCAGTAGATGGGAGGGCGTAGCTTTCTTT. Translated: CASRWEGVAFF.

V usage is TRBV11-2 and J usage is TRBJ2-2; D gene ambiguous. Trimming removed 2 bases from V and 4 bases from J, with 11 bases in between. The CDR3 is 15 amino acids. Germline lookup yields CDR1 SGHAT and CDR2 FQNNGV. CDR3 sequence: CASSLTGIATGELFF. Here the CDR3 DNA reads TGTGCCAGCAGCTTAACCGGAATTGCCACCGGGGAGCTGTTTTTT.

This clone was found once. DNA of the CDR3: TGTGCCAGTAGTATAGGGCGGATCGGGGAGCTGTTTTTT. Translating gives CASSIGRIGELFF. The V gene is TRBV19, the J gene TRBJ2-2; D is uncertain. There are 13 residues in the CDR3. The V end was cut by 1 base, the J end by 7 bases, with 7 bases between. Germline CDR1 and CDR2: LNHDA and SQIVND (reference sequence).

As to this clone: The junction departs from the called germline gene at one end, perhaps through a read error. This rearrangement joins TRBV7-9 to TRBJ1-1; D unclear. The CDR3 contains 12 residues. The germline V gene encodes CDR1 SEHNR and CDR2 FQNEAQ (reference sequence). This CDR3 is CASTLDTTEAFF. Here the CDR3 DNA reads TGTGCCAGCACCTTAGACACCACTGAAGCTTTCTTT.

Details on this clone: The identical CDR3 is also encoded by other nucleotide sequences in the sample. The rearrangement joins TRBV9 to TRBJ2-5, with D possibly TRBD2 on 7 matching bases. Germline-derived CDR1 and CDR2 are SGDLS and YYNGEE. V lost 10 bases and J 5 bases, leaving 24 bases between the germline ends. The CDR3 is 15 residues long. The CDR3 sequence: CARRVGRGRGETQYF. The CDR3 DNA is TGTGCCCGCCGCGTCGGGCGGGGGCGGGGGGAGACCCAGTACTTC.

V and J are TRBV6-5 and TRBJ2-5; TRBD1 matches 7 bases. The CDR3 contains 15 residues. With V trimmed by 2 bases and J by 5 bases, 8 bases remained unmatched. Germline V gene data show CDR1 as MNHEY and CDR2 as SVGAGI. DNA of the CDR3: TGTGCCAGCAGTTACGATTGGGACAGAATGGAGACCCAGTACTTC. It yields the protein CASSYDWDRMETQYF.

The rearrangement joins TRBV4-1 to TRBJ1-6; perhaps TRBD1 as D (5 bases). V was trimmed by 2 bases and J by 6 bases, leaving 17 bases between them. This CDR3 comprises 17 residues. Germline-derived CDR1 and CDR2 are MGHRA and YSYEKL. In DNA, the CDR3 is TGCGCCAGCAGCCAAAGCCGGGTGACAGTTAGTAATTCACCCCTCCACTTT. Translating it yields CASSQSRVTVSNSPLHF.

This chain connects TRBV19 to TRBJ1-5, with 9 bases matching TRBD1. This CDR3 region has 15 residues. V trimming: 6 bases; J trimming: 1 base; junction bases outside the gene matches: 4. The germline gives CDR1 LNHDA, CDR2 SQIVND (reference sequence). CDR3 loop: CASSPGTGSNQPQHF. For the CDR3, the DNA is TGTGCCAGTAGCCCTGGGACAGGGAGCAATCAGCCCCAGCATTTT.

The chain joins TRBV20-1 to TRBJ1-1, with TRBD1 matching 7 bases. The germline V gene has CDR1 DFQATT and CDR2 SNEGSKA (reference sequence). The CDR3 contains 10 residues. With 5 bases clipped from V and 11 bases from J, the junction kept 5 bases outside the gene matches. Here the CDR3 reads CSARTGSAFF. The CDR3 DNA reads as TGCAGTGCTCGGACAGGATCGGCTTTCTTT.

The V gene is TRBV11-2, the J gene TRBJ1-2; D is ambiguous. The CDR3 has 14 amino acids. The V and J ends lost 1 base and 4 bases respectively, with 10 bases between them. Germline assignment: CDR1 SGHAT and CDR2 FQNNGV. CDR3 residues: CASSLGGPSYGYTF. The DNA of the CDR3 is TGTGCCAGCAGCTTAGGGGGTCCCTCCTATGGCTACACCTTC.